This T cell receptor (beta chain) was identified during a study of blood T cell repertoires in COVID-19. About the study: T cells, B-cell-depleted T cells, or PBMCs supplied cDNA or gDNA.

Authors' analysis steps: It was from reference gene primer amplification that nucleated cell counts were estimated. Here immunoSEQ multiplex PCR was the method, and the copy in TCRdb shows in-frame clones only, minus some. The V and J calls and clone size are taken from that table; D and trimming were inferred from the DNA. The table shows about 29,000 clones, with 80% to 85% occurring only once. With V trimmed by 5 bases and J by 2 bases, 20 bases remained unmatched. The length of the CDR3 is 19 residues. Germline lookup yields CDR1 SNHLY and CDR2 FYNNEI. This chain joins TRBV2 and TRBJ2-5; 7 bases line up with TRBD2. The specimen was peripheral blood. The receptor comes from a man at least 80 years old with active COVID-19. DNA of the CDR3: TGTGCCAGCAGTAAACCCCCATCCTATAGACTAGCCCGACAAGAGACCCAGTACTTC. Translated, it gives CASSKPPSYRLARQETQYF.